The 32 T cell receptor beta chains listed next were all sequenced from one sample in a study of T-cell memory formation after mild COVID-19 (dated by TCRdb to about 2021). Receptor libraries were prepared by 5' RACE. Instrument on record: Illumina NovaSeq 6000. Through fastp at Q25 and MiXCR, TCRdb rebuilt clones from the public reads, retaining in-frame beta chains. Under each unique CDR3 protein, matching rows form one entry showing the most common genes and DNA. The sample has approximately 300,000 distinct CDR3 sequences on record, around 19% of them singletons. The ten top clones hold around 20% of the sample. Sample: PBMCs or a T cell subset sorted from them (not recorded which). The receptors were gathered from a man aged 18 to 35 who had mild COVID-19 (a few samples of this study predate the infection). The sample titles of this study are shuffled in the database, so cell type and time point are left out; the donor was told from shared clones.

A few counts support this clonotype. The J gene is TRBJ1-1, the V gene TRBV9, with unresolved D. V gave up 5 bases and J gave up 1 base, with 15 bases separating them. Germline CDR1 is SGDLS and CDR2 is YYNGEE. CDR3 length: 15 amino acids. The CDR3 DNA follows: TGTGCCAGCAGTGAGGCAGCTACCTGGAACACTGAAGCTTTCTTT. It translates to CASSEAATWNTEAFF.

The chain carries TRBV12-3 or TRBV12-4 and TRBJ2-3; unclear D gene. V was cut by 1 base and J by 8 bases, with 10 bases left in between. This CDR3 region has 13 residues. The CDR3 region has the DNA TGTGCCAGCAGTTTAGTCCCCGACGGTACGCAGTATTTT. Its protein product is CASSLVPDGTQYF.

This clonotype was seen a few times. The gene calls are TRBV27 and TRBJ1-1, with a possible D match to TRBD1 (5 bases). CDR1 and CDR2 (germline): MNHEY, SMNVEV (reference sequence). Between the trimmed V and J ends, which lost 5 bases and 14 bases, there was a span of 21 bases. The CDR3 covers 13 residues. The CDR3 sequence: CASSLDTTGRRFF. CDR3 coding DNA: TGTGCCAGCAGTCTGGACACCACAGGAAGAAGATTCTTT.

This clonotype came up a few times. This chain joins TRBV5-1 and TRBJ1-4, with TRBD1 as a possible D gene (5 bases). CDR1 is SGHRS and CDR2 is YFSETQ in the germline V gene. The CDR3 loop spans 17 amino acids. V was pared by 1 base and J by 3 bases, with 16 bases between. Here the CDR3 reads CASSLSGSHWANEKLFF. The CDR3 DNA sequence: TGCGCCAGCAGCTTGTCAGGGTCTCATTGGGCTAATGAAAAACTGTTTTTT.

This clonotype has more than one count but fewer than ten. The V gene is TRBV10-3, the J gene TRBJ2-1; the match to TRBD2 covers 10 bases. Germline trimming cut 8 bases from V and 1 base from J; bases unmatched to any gene: 8. Looked up from germline, CDR1 is ENHRY and CDR2 is SYGVKD. There are 16 residues in the CDR3. Written as DNA, the CDR3 is TGTGCCATCGACAGCGGGGGGGCGGCTTCCTACAATGAGCAGTTCTTC. Translation gives CAIDSGGAASYNEQFF.

This clonotype was observed a few times. The chain links TRBV5-1 to TRBJ1-4; D perhaps matches TRBD1 (5 bases). Per germline, CDR1 SGHRS and CDR2 YFSETQ. CDR3 length: 15 residues. Trimming removed 4 bases at V and 3 bases at J, with 13 bases between. DNA of the CDR3: TGCGCCAGCAGCCCCCTGGGGGAGGCTAATGAAAAACTGTTTTTT. Protein: CASSPLGEANEKLFF. The full variable domain, rest sourced from reference TRBV5-1 and TRBJ1-4, is KAGVTQTPRYLIKTRGQQVTLSCSPISGHRSVSWYQQTPGQGLQFLFEYFSETQRNKGNFPGRFSGRQFSNSRSEMNVSTLELGDSALYLCASSPLGEANEKLFFGSGTQLSVL.

The chain joins TRBV7-2 to TRBJ2-3; 7 bases are shared with TRBD2. Germline CDR1 reads SGHTA; CDR2 reads FQGNSA. V shed 2 bases, J shed 1 base, and the junction held 9 bases outside the gene matches. The CDR3 contains 17 residues. CDR3 in DNA: TGTGCCAGCAGCTTATTCTCTCCGGGGGGAGGCACAGATACGCAGTATTTT. Its protein product is CASSLFSPGGGTDTQYF.

This clonotype has only a few counts. This chain connects TRBV15 to TRBJ2-2; 9 bases are a match to TRBD1. CDR3 length: 15 amino acids. Looked up from germline, CDR1 is LNHNV and CDR2 is YYDKDF (reference sequence). Unmatched junction bases numbered 0, after V lost 3 bases and J lost 1 base. CDR3 coding DNA: TGTGCCACCAGCAGGGACAGGGGGAACACCGGGGAGCTGTTTTTT. Translation: CATSRDRGNTGELFF.

This chain connects TRBV7-6 to TRBJ2-1; 7 bases line up with TRBD2. CDR3 length: 15 amino acids. Trimming removed 5 bases from V and 8 bases from J; junction bases left unmatched: 12. Germline CDR1 SGHVS, CDR2 FNYEAQ. This CDR3 is CASSAGGGGGDEQFF. In DNA, the CDR3 is TGTGCCAGCAGCGCGGGCGGCGGGGGTGGGGATGAGCAGTTCTTC.

This clonotype was counted many times. V usage is TRBV6-5 and J usage is TRBJ2-4; perhaps TRBD2 as D (7 bases). Trimming shortened V by 6 bases and J by 6 bases, and 21 bases separated the two germline ends. Germline assignment: CDR1 MNHEY and CDR2 SVGAGI. The CDR3 has 16 residues. CDR3 DNA: TGTGCCAGCAGCCCGGTGGGGGGGCGATGGGGAAACATTCAGTACTTC. Encoded protein: CASSPVGGRWGNIQYF.

This clonotype turned up a few times. The V gene is TRBV5-1, the J gene TRBJ2-5, with 11 bases identical to TRBD2. V shed 4 bases, J shed 5 bases, and the junction held 7 bases outside the gene matches. Germline values: CDR1 SGHRS, CDR2 YFSETQ. The CDR3 totals 15 residues. Here the CDR3 reads CASSPRTSGLETQYF. CDR3 in DNA: TGCGCCAGCAGCCCAAGGACTAGCGGGTTGGAGACCCAGTACTTC.

The gene calls are TRBV20-1 and TRBJ1-2, with D perhaps matching TRBD1 (5 bases). V lost 1 base and J 7 bases, leaving 16 bases between the germline ends. From germline, CDR1 is DFQATT and CDR2 SNEGSKA (reference sequence). This CDR3 is 14 amino acids long. The CDR3 spells CSARGMTVYGGYTF. The CDR3 nucleotides are TGCAGTGCTAGAGGAATGACAGTGTATGGTGGCTACACCTTC.

The rearrangement joins TRBV7-9 to TRBJ1-1; D remains ambiguous. V was pared by 4 bases and J by 11 bases, with 14 bases between. The CDR3 has 12 residues. Germline CDR1 reads SEHNR; CDR2 reads FQNEAQ (reference sequence). CDR3 residues: CASSSSRDSAFF. CDR3 sequence (DNA): TGTGCCAGCAGCTCGTCCAGAGATTCGGCTTTCTTT.

This clonotype was observed at least ten times. The rearrangement joins TRBV4-3 to TRBJ2-7; the match to TRBD1 covers 7 bases. The CDR3 is 17 amino acids. J lost 6 bases, V lost 1 base, and 15 bases had no gene match. The germline gives CDR1 LGHNA, CDR2 YSLEER. CDR3 residues: CASSQVTRAGGRGEQYF. DNA of the CDR3: TGCGCCAGCAGCCAAGTCACTCGGGCAGGGGGTCGAGGCGAGCAGTACTTC.

The chain recombines TRBV4-1 with TRBJ2-6; D possibly corresponds to TRBD1 (5 bases). V lost 3 bases and J lost 4, with 13 bases in between. Germline values: CDR1 MGHRA, CDR2 YSYEKL. The CDR3 covers 16 residues. The CDR3 DNA follows: TGCGCCAGCAGCCATTCAAAAGGGGCCGGGGCCAACGTCCTGACTTTC. Protein: CASSHSKGAGANVLTF.

This clonotype came up many times. The rearrangement uses TRBV7-2 and TRBJ2-1, with D possibly being TRBD1 or TRBD2 (6 bases each). V lost 5 bases and J lost 8, with 16 bases in between. The CDR3 loop spans 14 amino acids. In germline, CDR1 is SGHTA, CDR2 FQGNSA. CDR3 coding DNA: TGTGCCAGCAGCCCCCCGGGGGCGGGCTATGAGCAGTTCTTC. It yields the protein CASSPPGAGYEQFF.

The chain employs TRBV5-1 and TRBJ1-5; D is perhaps TRBD1 (5 bases). Germline lookup yields CDR1 SGHRS and CDR2 YFSETQ. The CDR3 runs 15 residues. V was trimmed by 0 bases and J by 2 bases, leaving 9 bases between them. Written as DNA, the CDR3 is TGCGCCAGCAGCTTGGCACCGGGGCGCAATCAGCCCCAGCATTTT. Translation gives CASSLAPGRNQPQHF. Combining the CDR3 with reference TRBV5-1 and TRBJ1-5 gives the whole variable domain KAGVTQTPRYLIKTRGQQVTLSCSPISGHRSVSWYQQTPGQGLQFLFEYFSETQRNKGNFPGRFSGRQFSNSRSEMNVSTLELGDSALYLCASSLAPGRNQPQHFGDGTRLSIL.

The chain carries TRBV7-6 and TRBJ1-1, with a weak D call TRBD1 (5 bases). V dropped 5 bases and J dropped 3 bases, with 16 bases sitting between them. Germline-derived CDR1 and CDR2 are SGHVS and FNYEAQ. CDR3 length: 15 amino acids. The CDR3 here is CASSRGGGTHTEAFF. The CDR3 bases are TGTGCCAGCAGCCGCGGCGGGGGAACCCACACTGAAGCTTTCTTT.

V usage is TRBV7-2 and J usage is TRBJ1-1; TRBD1 is a possible D gene (5 bases). Trimming cost V 6 bases and J 3 bases, with 11 bases left between them. CDR3 length: 13 residues. Germline loops: CDR1 SGHTA, CDR2 FQGNSA. CDR3 in amino acids: CASRGPGHTEAFF. DNA for the CDR3: TGTGCCAGCAGGGGGCCAGGGCACACTGAAGCTTTCTTT.

V gene TRBV18 combines with J gene TRBJ2-7; 7 bases are a match to TRBD2. CDR3 length: 15 residues. Germline CDR1 reads KGHSH; CDR2 reads LQKENI. The trim removed 2 bases at V and 6 bases at J, leaving 10 bases unmatched. Here the CDR3 reads CASSPAAGHFSEQYF. The CDR3 nucleotides read TGTGCCAGCTCACCAGCAGCGGGGCACTTTAGCGAGCAGTACTTC. Supplemented by reference TRBV18 and TRBJ2-7, the full variable domain reads NAGVMQNPRHLVRRRGQEARLRCSPMKGHSHVYWYRQLPEEGLKFMVYLQKENIIDESGMPKERFSAEFPKEGPSILRIQQVVRGDSAAYFCASSPAAGHFSEQYFGPGTRLTVT.

The chain uses TRBV4-1 and TRBJ2-5, with a weak D call TRBD2 (5 bases). The CDR3 is 15 amino acids. Germline CDR1 is MGHRA and CDR2 is YSYEKL. Trimming removed 1 base at V and 4 bases at J, with 13 bases between. Written as DNA, the CDR3 is TGCGCCAGCAGCCAAGGCCTTAGCGCGGGAGAGACCCAGTACTTC. This gives the protein CASSQGLSAGETQYF.

CDR3: CASSPTVPSTGELFF. The CDR3 nucleotides read TGTGCCAGCAGCCCGACAGTGCCGAGTACCGGGGAGCTGTTTTTT. The rearrangement joins TRBV7-8 to TRBJ2-2; TRBD1 is a possible D gene (5 bases). Trimming shortened V by 5 bases and J by 5 bases, and 15 bases separated the two germline ends. This CDR3 is 15 amino acids long. Germline V gives CDR1 SGHVS, CDR2 FQNEAQ.

This clonotype was observed a handful of times. This chain links TRBV23-1 with TRBJ2-1; 13 bases are shared with TRBD2. TRBV23-1 is annotated as an ORF whose role is uncertain. With V trimmed by 5 bases and J by 6 bases, 7 bases remained unmatched. The CDR3 runs to 16 residues. CDR3 protein: CASSSGTSGECNEQFF. CDR3 DNA: TGCGCCAGCAGTTCCGGGACTAGCGGGGAATGCAATGAGCAGTTCTTC.

This clonotype was seen once. At one boundary the junction diverges from the germline segment, which might be a read error. The chain has TRBV7-3 and TRBJ2-1; D gene ambiguous. Germline V gives CDR1 SGHTA, CDR2 FQGTGA. The length of the CDR3 is 12 residues. For the CDR3, the DNA is TGTGCCAGCAGCCCCGATAGAGTTGAGCGGTTCTTC. This gives the protein CASSPDRVERFF. The whole variable domain, remainder taken from reference TRBV7-3 and TRBJ2-1, is GAGVSQTPSNKVTEKGKYVELRCDPISGHTALYWYRQSLGQGPEFLIYFQGTGAADDSGLPNDRFFAVRPEGSVSTLKIQRTERGDSAVYLCASSPDRVERFFGPGTRLTVL.

The rearrangement joins TRBV15 to TRBJ1-2; D is ambiguous. Trimming cost V 0 bases and J 5 bases, with 13 bases left between them. CDR1 LNHNV and CDR2 YYDKDF come from the germline V gene (reference sequence). This CDR3 contains 15 residues. The DNA for the CDR3 is TGTGCCACCAGCAGAGACGGGGAAGTTGCTTATGGCTACACCTTC. It specifies CATSRDGEVAYGYTF.

The gene calls are TRBV6-1 and TRBJ2-1; D ambiguous. The CDR3 spans 14 residues. Germline V gene data show CDR1 as MNHNS and CDR2 as SASEGT. Trimming cost V 2 bases and J 3 bases, with 8 bases left between them. CDR3 nucleotides: TGTGCCAGCAGTGAAATAATGAGCTACAATGAGCAGTTCTTC. This encodes CASSEIMSYNEQFF.

The chain recombines TRBV7-9 with TRBJ1-3; tentatively, D is TRBD1 (6 bases). The V end lost 5 bases, the J end lost 0 bases, and 17 bases lay between the germline ends. CDR1 is SEHNR and CDR2 is FQNEAQ in the germline V gene (reference sequence). CDR3 length: 17 residues. CDR3 loop: CASSPRGGAFSGNTIYF. The CDR3 bases are TGTGCCAGCAGCCCCCGGGGGGGGGCCTTCTCTGGAAACACCATATATTTT.

The J gene is TRBJ1-5, the V gene TRBV7-2; D not certain. Germline CDR1 reads SGHTA; CDR2 reads FQGNSA. This CDR3 contains 15 residues. V was pared by 4 bases and J by 2 bases, with 12 bases between. The CDR3 nucleotides read TGTGCCAGCAGCTGGGTTACCGGGGGCAATCAGCCCCAGCATTTT. It is translated as CASSWVTGGNQPQHF.

The sample holds a few counts of this clonotype. The chain recombines TRBV6-2 or TRBV6-3 with TRBJ2-5; TRBD1 agrees at 8 bases. The J segment lost 5 bases and the V segment lost 4 bases, leaving 6 bases of the junction unmatched. CDR1 is MNHEY, CDR2 SVGEGT, per germline. The CDR3 contains 14 residues. The CDR3 nucleotides are TGTGCCAGCAGTTTCCGCAGGGACAGGGAGACCCAGTACTTC. Residues: CASSFRRDRETQYF.

V usage is TRBV10-2 and J usage is TRBJ1-5; TRBD1 aligns across 7 bases. This CDR3 spans 13 amino acids. Germline trimming cut 6 bases from V and 7 bases from J; bases unmatched to any gene: 6. Looked up from germline, CDR1 is WSHSY and CDR2 is SAAADI. CDR3 protein: CASRTGQRQPQHF. CDR3 nucleotides: TGCGCCAGCAGGACAGGGCAGCGCCAGCCCCAGCATTTT.

The J gene is TRBJ1-2, the V gene TRBV21-1; the table's D call, TRBD1, was not checked against the DNA. TRBV21-1 is a pseudogene segment. The CDR3 sequence is 15 residues long. The CDR3 reads CASQGQGDFNYGYTF. CDR3 sequence (DNA): TGTGCCAGCCAAGGACAAGGGGATTTTAACTATGGCTACACCTTC.

This clonotype turned up a few times. The V call is TRBV5-5, the J call TRBJ2-7, with D tentatively TRBD2 (6 bases). Between the trimmed V and J ends, which lost 1 base and 6 bases, there was a span of 8 bases. The germline gives CDR1 SGHKS, CDR2 YYEKEE (reference sequence). The CDR3 totals 12 residues. DNA for the CDR3: TGTGCCAGCAGCTTGCTGGGGGGCGAGCAGTACGTC. Translation gives CASSLLGGEQYV.